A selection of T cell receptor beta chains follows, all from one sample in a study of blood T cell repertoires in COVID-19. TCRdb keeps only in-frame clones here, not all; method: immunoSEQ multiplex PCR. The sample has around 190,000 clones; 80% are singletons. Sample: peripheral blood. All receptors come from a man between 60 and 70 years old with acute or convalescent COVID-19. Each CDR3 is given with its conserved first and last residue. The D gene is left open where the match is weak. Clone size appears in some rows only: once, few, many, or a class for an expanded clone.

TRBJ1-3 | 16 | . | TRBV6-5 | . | TGTGCCAGCAGTTATGTTGCGGGTTCCGGGGGAAACACCATATATTTT | CASSYVAGSGGNTIYF
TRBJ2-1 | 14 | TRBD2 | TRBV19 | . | TGTGCCAGTAGTCCCGGACTAGCGGGGGGGCGGCAGTTCTTC | CASSPGLAGGRQFF
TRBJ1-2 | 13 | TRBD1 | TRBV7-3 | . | TGTGCCAGCAGCTCGGGACAGAGATATGGCTACACCTTC | CASSSGQRYGYTF
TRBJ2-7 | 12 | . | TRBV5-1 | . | TGCGCCAGCAGCTTGGACAGGGACGAGCAGTACTTC | CASSLDRDEQYF
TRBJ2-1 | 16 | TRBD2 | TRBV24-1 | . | TGTGCCACCAGTGAGGGACTAGCGGGAGGGGGCAATGAGCAGTTCTTC | CATSEGLAGGGNEQFF
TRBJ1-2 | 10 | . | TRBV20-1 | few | TGCAGTGCTAGATCCGAGGGCTACACCTTC | CSARSEGYTF
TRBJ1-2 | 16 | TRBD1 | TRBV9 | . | TGTGCCAGCAGCGTAGAAGAGGACACAGGGGGAGGTGGCTACACCTTC | CASSVEEDTGGGGYTF
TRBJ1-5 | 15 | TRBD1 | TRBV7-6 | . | TGTGCCAGCAGCCAATGGGACAGGGACAATCAGCCCCAGCATTTT | CASSQWDRDNQPQHF
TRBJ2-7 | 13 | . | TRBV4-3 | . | TGCGCCAGCAGCCAAGAAATCCGGTACGAGCAGTACTTC | CASSQEIRYEQYF
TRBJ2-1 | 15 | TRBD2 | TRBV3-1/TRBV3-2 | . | TGTGCCAGCAGCTGGAGCGGGGGGGCCTACAATGAGCAGTTCTTC | CASSWSGGAYNEQFF
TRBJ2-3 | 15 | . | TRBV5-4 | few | TGTGCCAGCAGCTTGGACGCGACAGAGACAGATACGCAGTATTTT | CASSLDATETDTQYF
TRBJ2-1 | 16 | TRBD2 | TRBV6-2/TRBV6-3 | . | TGTGCCAGCAGTTACTTACCTAGCGGGGCAACAAGGAAGCAGTTCTTC | CASSYLPSGATRKQFF
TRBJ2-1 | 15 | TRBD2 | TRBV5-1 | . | TGCGCCAGTCGTCCCCGGCTAGCGGGAGACAATGAGCAGTTCTTC | CASRPRLAGDNEQFF
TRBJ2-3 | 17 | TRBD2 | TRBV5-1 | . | TGCGCCAGCAGCTTGGGAATTAGCGGGGGTCTCACAGATACGCAGTATTTT | CASSLGISGGLTDTQYF
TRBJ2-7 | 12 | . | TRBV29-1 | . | TGCAGCGTTTTTACAAACTCCTACGAGCAGTACTTC | CSVFTNSYEQYF
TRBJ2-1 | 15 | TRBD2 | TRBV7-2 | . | TGTGCCAGCAGCCCCTCTAGCGGGGGTTACAATGAGCAGTTCTTC | CASSPSSGGYNEQFF
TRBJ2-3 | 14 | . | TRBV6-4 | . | TGTGCCAGCAGTTACCGACAGGGCACAGATACGCAGTATTTT | CASSYRQGTDTQYF
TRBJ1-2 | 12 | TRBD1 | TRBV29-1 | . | TGCAGCGTTGAGGGGACAGAGTATGGCTACACCTTC | CSVEGTEYGYTF
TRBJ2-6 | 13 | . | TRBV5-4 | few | TGTGCCAGCCTATACTCTGGGGCCAACGTCCTGACTTTC | CASLYSGANVLTF
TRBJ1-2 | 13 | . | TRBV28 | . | TGTGCCAGCAGTTATAGTGCCGCCTATGGCTACACCTTC | CASSYSAAYGYTF
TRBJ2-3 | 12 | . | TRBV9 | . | TGTGCCAGCAGCTTACGGGGAGATACGCAGTATTTT | CASSLRGDTQYF
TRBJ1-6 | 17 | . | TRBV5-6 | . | TGTGCCAGCAGCTGGGGCCCGACGAAATCCTATAATTCACCCCTCCACTTT | CASSWGPTKSYNSPLHF
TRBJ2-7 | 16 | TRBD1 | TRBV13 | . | TGTGCCAGCAGCGGAGTATCCGGGACAGGGGGCTACGAGCAGTACTTC | CASSGVSGTGGYEQYF
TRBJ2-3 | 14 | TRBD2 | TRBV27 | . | TGTGCCAGCAGTGCTAGCGGGCCCACAGATACGCAGTATTTT | CASSASGPTDTQYF
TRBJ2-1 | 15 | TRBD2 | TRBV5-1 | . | TGCGCCAGCAGCTTGGGGCTAGCGGGAGGAAATGAGCAGTTCTTC | CASSLGLAGGNEQFF
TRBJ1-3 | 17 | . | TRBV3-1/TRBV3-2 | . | TGTGCCAGCAGCCAAGGGGTCCAGGGGTCCTCTGGAAACACCATATATTTT | CASSQGVQGSSGNTIYF
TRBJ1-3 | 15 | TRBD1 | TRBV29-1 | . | TGCAGCGTTTTATCGGACAGGGGGTCTGGAAACACCATATATTTT | CSVLSDRGSGNTIYF
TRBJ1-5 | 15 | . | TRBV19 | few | TGTGCCAGTAGTAGCTTTGTAGGAGGCAATCAGCCCCAGCATTTT | CASSSFVGGNQPQHF
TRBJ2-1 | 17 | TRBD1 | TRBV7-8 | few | TGTGCCAGCAGCTTGAGGACCGGGACAGGGGTAAACAATGAGCAGTTCTTC | CASSLRTGTGVNNEQFF
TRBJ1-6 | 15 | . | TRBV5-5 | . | TGTGCCAGCAGCTTGGCCGCAGGGAACCATTCACCCCTCCACTTT | CASSLAAGNHSPLHF
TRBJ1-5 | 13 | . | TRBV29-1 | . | TGCAGCGTTGCATCTAGTGGCAATCAGCCCCAGCATTTT | CSVASSGNQPQHF
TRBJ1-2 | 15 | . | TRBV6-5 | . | TGTGCCAGCAGTTACCCCCAGGACACTAACTATGGCTACACCTTC | CASSYPQDTNYGYTF
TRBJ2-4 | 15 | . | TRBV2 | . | TGTGCCAGCAGTGAATCCTACTTAGCCAAAAACATTCAGTACTTC | CASSESYLAKNIQYF
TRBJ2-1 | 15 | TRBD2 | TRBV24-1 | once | TGTGCCACCAGTGATTGGGGGGAGGGATACAATGAGCAGTTCTTC | CATSDWGEGYNEQFF
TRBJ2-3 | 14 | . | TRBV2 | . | TGTGCCAGCCGGAAGGGAGTCGACACAGATACGCAGTATTTT | CASRKGVDTDTQYF
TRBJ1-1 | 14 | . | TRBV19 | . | TGTGCCAGTACCCCCACAGGGTATAGCACTGAAGCTTTCTTT | CASTPTGYSTEAFF
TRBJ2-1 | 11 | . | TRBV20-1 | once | TGCAGTGCCCGGCTAGCCGATGAGCAGTTCTTC | CSARLADEQFF
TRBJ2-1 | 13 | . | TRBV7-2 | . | TGTGCCAGCAGCTTGGGCCAGGGTTTTGAGCAGTTCTTC | CASSLGQGFEQFF
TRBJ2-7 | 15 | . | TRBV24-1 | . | TGTGCCACCAGTGATCCGACAGACCCGCTCTACGAGCAGTACTTC | CATSDPTDPLYEQYF
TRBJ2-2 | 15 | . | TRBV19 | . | TGTGCCAGTAGTATACTTTCAGGGCCGACCGGGGAGCTGTTTTTT | CASSILSGPTGELFF
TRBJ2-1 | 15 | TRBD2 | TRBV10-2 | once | TGCGCCAGCAGTGACCAGCGGGGGGTGAATAATGAGCAGTTCTTC | CASSDQRGVNNEQFF
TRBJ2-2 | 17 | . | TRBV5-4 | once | TGTGCCAGCAGCTTACCCCTGGGGGGGGCTCTCGCCGGGGAGCTGTTTTTT | CASSLPLGGALAGELFF
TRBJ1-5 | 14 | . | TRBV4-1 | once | TGCGCCAGCAGCCAAGGGGGGAGGGGACAGCCCCAGCATTTT | CASSQGGRGQPQHF
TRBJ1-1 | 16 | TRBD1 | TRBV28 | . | TGTGCCAGCAGTTTTCTACAGGGGAGTGTGAACACTGAAGCTTTCTTT | CASSFLQGSVNTEAFF
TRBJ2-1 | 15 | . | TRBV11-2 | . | TGTGCCAGCAGTCCGGACTCGAGCTCCTACAATGAGCAGTTCTTC | CASSPDSSSYNEQFF
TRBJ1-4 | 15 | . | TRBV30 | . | TGTGCCTGGAGTCCCCCCGGGACTGCTAATGAAAAACTGTTTTTT | CAWSPPGTANEKLFF
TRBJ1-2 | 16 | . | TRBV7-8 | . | TGTGCCAGCAGCTTAGCGACGGGATTATATTACTATGGCTACACCTTC | CASSLATGLYYYGYTF
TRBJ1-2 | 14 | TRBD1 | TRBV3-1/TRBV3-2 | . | TGTGCCAGCAGCCCCGGACAGGGGGCGGGGGGCTACACCTTC | CASSPGQGAGGYTF
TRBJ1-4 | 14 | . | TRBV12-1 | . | TGTGCCAGCAGAAGACGGAGCTCAAATGAAAAACTGTTTTTT | CASRRRSSNEKLFF
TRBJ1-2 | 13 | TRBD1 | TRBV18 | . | TGTGCCAGCTCACAACAGGGGCAGGATGGCTACACCTTC | CASSQQGQDGYTF
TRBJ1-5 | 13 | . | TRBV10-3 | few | TGTGCCATCAGTGTTAATAGCAATCAGCCCCAGCATTTT | CAISVNSNQPQHF